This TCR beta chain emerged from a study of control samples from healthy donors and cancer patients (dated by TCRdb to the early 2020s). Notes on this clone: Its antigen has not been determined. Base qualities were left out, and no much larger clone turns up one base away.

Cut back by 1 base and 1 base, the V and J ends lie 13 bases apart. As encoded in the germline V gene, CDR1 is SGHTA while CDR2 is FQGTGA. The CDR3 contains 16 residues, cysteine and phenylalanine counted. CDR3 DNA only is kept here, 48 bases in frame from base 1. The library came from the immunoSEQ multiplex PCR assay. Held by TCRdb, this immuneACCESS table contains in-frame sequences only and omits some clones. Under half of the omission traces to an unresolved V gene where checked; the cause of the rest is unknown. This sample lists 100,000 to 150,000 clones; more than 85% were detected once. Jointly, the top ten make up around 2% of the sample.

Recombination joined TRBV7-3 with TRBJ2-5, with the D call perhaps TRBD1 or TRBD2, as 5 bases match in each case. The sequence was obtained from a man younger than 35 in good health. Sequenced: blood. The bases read TGTGCCAGCAGCTTAATCAGAGGGGACGGCCAAGAGACCCAGTACTTC. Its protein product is CASSLIRGDGQETQYF.